This T cell receptor beta chain derives from a study of T cell changes during pregnancy in multiple sclerosis. The method was immunoSEQ multiplex PCR; TCRdb's version includes in-frame clones alone and lacks a portion of them. The table records some 70,000 clones, roughly nine tenths of them present only once. From germline, CDR1 is LNHDA and CDR2 SQIVND (reference sequence). V gave up 9 bases and J gave up 2 bases; unmatched junction bases: 7. This CDR3 has 14 residues. Here the sequenced sample was peripheral blood, taken in the second trimester of pregnancy. The sequence derives from a female donor with multiple sclerosis, enrolled in a pregnancy study. The chain has TRBV19 and TRBJ2-1, with TRBD2 matching 7 bases. DNA of the CDR3: TGTGCCAGCGAGCCGGCGGGGGCCTACAATGAGCAGTTCTTC. This translates into CASEPAGAYNEQFF.